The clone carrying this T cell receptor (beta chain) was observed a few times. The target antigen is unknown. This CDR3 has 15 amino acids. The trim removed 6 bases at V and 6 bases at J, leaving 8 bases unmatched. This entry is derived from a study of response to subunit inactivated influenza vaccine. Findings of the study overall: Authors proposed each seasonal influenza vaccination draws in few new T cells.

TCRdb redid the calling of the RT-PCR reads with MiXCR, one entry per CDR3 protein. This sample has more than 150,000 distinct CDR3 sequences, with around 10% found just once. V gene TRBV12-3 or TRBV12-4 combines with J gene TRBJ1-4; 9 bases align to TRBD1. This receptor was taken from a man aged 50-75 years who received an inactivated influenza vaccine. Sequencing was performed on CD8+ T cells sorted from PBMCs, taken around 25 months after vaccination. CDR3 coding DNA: TGTGCCAGCAGACCTACCGGGACAGGGTATGAAAAACTGTTTTTT. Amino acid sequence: CASRPTGTGYEKLFF.